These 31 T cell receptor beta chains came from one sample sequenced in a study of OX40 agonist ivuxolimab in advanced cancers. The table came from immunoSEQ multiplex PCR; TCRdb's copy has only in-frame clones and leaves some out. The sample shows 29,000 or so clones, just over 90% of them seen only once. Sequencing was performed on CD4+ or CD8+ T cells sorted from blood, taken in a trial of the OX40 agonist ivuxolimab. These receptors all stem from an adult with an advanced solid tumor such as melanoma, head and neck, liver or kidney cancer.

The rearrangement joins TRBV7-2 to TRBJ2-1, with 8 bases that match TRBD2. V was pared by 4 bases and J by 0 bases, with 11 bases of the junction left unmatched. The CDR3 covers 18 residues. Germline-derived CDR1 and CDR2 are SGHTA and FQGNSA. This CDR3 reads CASSWRVSGVSSYNEQFF. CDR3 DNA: TGTGCCAGCAGCTGGAGGGTTAGCGGGGTGAGCTCCTACAATGAGCAGTTCTTC.

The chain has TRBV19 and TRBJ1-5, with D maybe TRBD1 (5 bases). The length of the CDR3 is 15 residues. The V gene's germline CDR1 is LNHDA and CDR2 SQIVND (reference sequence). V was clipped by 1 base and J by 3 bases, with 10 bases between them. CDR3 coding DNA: TGTGCCAGTAGTATAGGGGGCGGGGACAATCAGCCCCAGCATTTT. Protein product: CASSIGGGDNQPQHF.

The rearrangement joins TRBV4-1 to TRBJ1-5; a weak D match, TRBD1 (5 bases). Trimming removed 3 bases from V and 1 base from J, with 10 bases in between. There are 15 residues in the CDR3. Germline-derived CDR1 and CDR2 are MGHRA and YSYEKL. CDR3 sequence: CASSHQGGSNQPQHF. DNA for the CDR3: TGCGCCAGCAGCCATCAGGGAGGGAGCAATCAGCCCCAGCATTTT.

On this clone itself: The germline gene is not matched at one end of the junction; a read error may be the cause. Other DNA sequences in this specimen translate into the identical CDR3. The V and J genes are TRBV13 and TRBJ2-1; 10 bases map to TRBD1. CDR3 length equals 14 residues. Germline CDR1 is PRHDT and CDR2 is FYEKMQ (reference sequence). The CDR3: CASRTGTGVEVQFF. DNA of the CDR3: TGCGCCAGCAGAACCGGGACAGGGGTTGAAGTGCAGTTCTTC.

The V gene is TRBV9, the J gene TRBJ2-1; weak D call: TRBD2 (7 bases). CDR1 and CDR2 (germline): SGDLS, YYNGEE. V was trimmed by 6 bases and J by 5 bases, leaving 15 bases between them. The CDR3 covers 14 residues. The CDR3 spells CASTPGGDNNEQFF. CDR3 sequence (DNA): TGTGCCAGCACCCCTGGGGGGGACAACAATGAGCAGTTCTTC. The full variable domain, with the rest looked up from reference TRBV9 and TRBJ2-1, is DSGVTQTPKHLITATGQRVTLRCSPRSGDLSVYWYQQSLDQGLQFLIQYYNGEERAKGNILERFSAQQFPDLHSELNLSSLELGDSALYFCASTPGGDNNEQFFGPGTRLTVL.

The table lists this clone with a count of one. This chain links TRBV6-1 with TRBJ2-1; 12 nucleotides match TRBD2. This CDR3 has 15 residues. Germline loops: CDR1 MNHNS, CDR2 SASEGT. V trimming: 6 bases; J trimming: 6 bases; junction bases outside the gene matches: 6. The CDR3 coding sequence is TGTGCCAGCAGCGACCCTAGCGGGGGGGCCAATGAGCAGTTCTTC. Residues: CASSDPSGGANEQFF.

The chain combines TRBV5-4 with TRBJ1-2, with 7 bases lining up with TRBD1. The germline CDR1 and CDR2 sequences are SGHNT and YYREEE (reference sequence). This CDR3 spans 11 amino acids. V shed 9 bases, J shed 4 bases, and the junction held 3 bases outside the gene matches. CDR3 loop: CAMEGAYGYTF. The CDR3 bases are TGTGCCATGGAGGGGGCCTATGGCTACACCTTC.

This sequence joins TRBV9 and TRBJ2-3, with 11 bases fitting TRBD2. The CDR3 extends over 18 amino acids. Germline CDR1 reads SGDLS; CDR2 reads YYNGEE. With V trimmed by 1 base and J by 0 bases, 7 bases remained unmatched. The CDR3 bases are TGTGCCAGCAGCGTATCGAGACTAGCGGGGTCGAGCACAGATACGCAGTATTTT. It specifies CASSVSRLAGSSTDTQYF.

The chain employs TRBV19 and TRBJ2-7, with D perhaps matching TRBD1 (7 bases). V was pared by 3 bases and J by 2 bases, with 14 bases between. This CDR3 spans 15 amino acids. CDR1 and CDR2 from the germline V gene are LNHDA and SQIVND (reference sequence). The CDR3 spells CASSMGQGGPYEQYF. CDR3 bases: TGTGCCAGTAGTATGGGGCAGGGGGGACCCTACGAGCAGTACTTC.

Here the CDR3 DNA reads TGCGCCAGCAGCCAAGAAGGGGCAGGTACCAATCAGCCCCAGCATTTT. Residues: CASSQEGAGTNQPQHF. The chain employs TRBV4-1 and TRBJ1-5; TRBD1 might be the D (5 bases). This CDR3 is built from 16 residues. Germline V CDR1 and CDR2: MGHRA, YSYEKL. V was shortened by 0 bases and J by 3 bases, with 12 bases between the two germline ends.

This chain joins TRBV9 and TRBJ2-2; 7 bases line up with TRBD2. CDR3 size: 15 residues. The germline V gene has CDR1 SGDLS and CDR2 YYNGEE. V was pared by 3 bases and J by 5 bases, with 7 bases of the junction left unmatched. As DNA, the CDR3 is TGTGCCAGCAGCGAGACTAGCCAGGTAACCGGGGAGCTGTTTTTT. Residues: CASSETSQVTGELFF. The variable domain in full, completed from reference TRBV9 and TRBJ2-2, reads DSGVTQTPKHLITATGQRVTLRCSPRSGDLSVYWYQQSLDQGLQFLIQYYNGEERAKGNILERFSAQQFPDLHSELNLSSLELGDSALYFCASSETSQVTGELFFGEGSRLTVL.

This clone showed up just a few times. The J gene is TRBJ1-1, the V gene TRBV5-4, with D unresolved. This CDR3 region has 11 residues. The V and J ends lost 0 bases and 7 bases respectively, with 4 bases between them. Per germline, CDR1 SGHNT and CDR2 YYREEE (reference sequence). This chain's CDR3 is CASSLGVEAFF. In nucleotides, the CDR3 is TGTGCCAGCAGCTTGGGAGTTGAAGCTTTCTTT.

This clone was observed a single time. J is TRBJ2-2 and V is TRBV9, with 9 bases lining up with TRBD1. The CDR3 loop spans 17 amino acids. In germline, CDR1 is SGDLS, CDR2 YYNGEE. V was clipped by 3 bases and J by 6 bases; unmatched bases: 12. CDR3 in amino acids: CASSASRDREDSGELFF. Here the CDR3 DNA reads TGTGCCAGCAGCGCGTCCCGGGACAGGGAAGATTCCGGGGAGCTGTTTTTT.

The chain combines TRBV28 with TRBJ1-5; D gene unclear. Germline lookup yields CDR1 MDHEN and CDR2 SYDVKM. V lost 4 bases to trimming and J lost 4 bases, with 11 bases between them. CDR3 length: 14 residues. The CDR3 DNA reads TGTGCCAGCAGTTCCCGGGGAAATAATCAGCCCCAGCATTTT. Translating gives CASSSRGNNQPQHF.

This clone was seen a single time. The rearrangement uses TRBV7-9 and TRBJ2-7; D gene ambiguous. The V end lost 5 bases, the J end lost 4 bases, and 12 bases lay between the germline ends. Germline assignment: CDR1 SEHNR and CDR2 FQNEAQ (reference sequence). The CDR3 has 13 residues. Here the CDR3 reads CASSQKTGYEQYF. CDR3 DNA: TGTGCCAGCAGCCAGAAAACTGGGTACGAGCAGTACTTC. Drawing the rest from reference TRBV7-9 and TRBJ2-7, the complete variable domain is DTGVSQNPRHKITKRGQNVTFRCDPISEHNRLYWYRQTLGQGPEFLTYFQNEAQLEKSRLLSDRFSAERPKGSFSTLEIQRTEQGDSAMYLCASSQKTGYEQYFGPGTRLTVT.

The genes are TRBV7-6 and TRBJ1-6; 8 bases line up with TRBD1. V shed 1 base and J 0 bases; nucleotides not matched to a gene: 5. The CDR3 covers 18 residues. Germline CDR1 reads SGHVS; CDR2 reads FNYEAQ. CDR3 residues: CASSLGITGGSYNSPLHF. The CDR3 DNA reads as TGTGCCAGCAGCTTAGGGATAACAGGGGGCTCCTATAATTCACCCCTCCACTTT.

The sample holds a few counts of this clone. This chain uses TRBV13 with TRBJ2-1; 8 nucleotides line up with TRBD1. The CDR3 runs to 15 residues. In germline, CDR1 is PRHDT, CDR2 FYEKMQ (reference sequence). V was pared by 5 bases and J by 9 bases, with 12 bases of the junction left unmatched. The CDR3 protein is CASSHRGQGTSEQFF. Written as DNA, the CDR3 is TGTGCCAGCAGCCACAGAGGACAGGGTACAAGTGAGCAGTTCTTC. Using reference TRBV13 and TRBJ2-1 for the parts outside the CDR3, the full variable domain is AAGVIQSPRHLIKEKRETATLKCYPIPRHDTVYWYQQGPGQDPQFLISFYEKMQSDKGSIPDRFSAQQFSDYHSELNMSSLELGDSALYFCASSHRGQGTSEQFFGPGTRLTVL.

The CDR3 DNA is TGCGCCAGCAGCCAACTTGGTGGGGTTACCGACGAGCAGTACTTC. It yields the protein CASSQLGGVTDEQYF. This rearrangement joins TRBV4-1 to TRBJ2-7, with D unresolved. Germline values: CDR1 MGHRA, CDR2 YSYEKL. This CDR3 comprises 15 residues. V lost 2 bases and J lost 5, with 16 bases in between.

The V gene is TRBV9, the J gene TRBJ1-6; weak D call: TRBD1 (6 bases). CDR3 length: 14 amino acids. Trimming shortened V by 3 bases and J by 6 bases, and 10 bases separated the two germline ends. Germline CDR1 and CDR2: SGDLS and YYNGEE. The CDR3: CASSGGTPNSPLHF. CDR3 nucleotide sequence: TGTGCCAGCAGCGGCGGGACACCTAATTCACCCCTCCACTTT. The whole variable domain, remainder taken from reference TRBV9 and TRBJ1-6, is DSGVTQTPKHLITATGQRVTLRCSPRSGDLSVYWYQQSLDQGLQFLIQYYNGEERAKGNILERFSAQQFPDLHSELNLSSLELGDSALYFCASSGGTPNSPLHFGNGTRLTVT.

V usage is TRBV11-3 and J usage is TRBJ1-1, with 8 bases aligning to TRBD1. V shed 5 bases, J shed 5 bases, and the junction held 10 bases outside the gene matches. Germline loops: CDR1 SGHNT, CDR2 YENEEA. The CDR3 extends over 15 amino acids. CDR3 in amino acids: CASSRGEQGETEAFF. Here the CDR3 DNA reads TGTGCCAGCAGCAGGGGAGAACAGGGGGAAACTGAAGCTTTCTTT.

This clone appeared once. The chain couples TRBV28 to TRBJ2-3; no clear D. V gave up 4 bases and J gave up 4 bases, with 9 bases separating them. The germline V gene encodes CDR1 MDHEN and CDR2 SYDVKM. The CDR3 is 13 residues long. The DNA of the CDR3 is TGTGCCAGCAGTTATCTGTCCCCAGATACGCAGTATTTT. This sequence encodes CASSYLSPDTQYF.

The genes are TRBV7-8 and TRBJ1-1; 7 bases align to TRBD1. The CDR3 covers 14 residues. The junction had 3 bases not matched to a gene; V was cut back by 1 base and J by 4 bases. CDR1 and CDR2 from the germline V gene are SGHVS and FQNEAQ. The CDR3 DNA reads TGTGCCAGCAGCTTAGGTTCAGGGGGCACTGAAGCTTTCTTT. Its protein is CASSLGSGGTEAFF.

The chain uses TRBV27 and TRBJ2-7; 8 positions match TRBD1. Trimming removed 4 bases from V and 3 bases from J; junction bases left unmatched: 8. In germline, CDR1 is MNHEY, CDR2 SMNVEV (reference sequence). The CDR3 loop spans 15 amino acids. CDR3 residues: CASSSLTGALYEQYF. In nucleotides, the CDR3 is TGTGCCAGCAGTTCCCTGACAGGGGCCCTCTACGAGCAGTACTTC.

The CDR3 nucleotides are TGTGCCAGCAGGACAGTTCACTCTGGAAACACCATATATTTT. Protein product: CASRTVHSGNTIYF. The chain links TRBV9 to TRBJ1-3; D perhaps matches TRBD1 (5 bases). Per the germline V gene, CDR1 is SGDLS and CDR2 is YYNGEE. CDR3 length equals 14 residues. Trimming stripped 5 bases from V and 0 bases from J, with 9 bases between.

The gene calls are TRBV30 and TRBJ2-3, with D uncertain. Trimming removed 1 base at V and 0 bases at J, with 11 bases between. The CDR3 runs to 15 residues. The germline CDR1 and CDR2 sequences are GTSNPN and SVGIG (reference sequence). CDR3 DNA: TGTGCCTGGAGTGAGTTTAGCCCTAGCACAGATACGCAGTATTTT. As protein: CAWSEFSPSTDTQYF.

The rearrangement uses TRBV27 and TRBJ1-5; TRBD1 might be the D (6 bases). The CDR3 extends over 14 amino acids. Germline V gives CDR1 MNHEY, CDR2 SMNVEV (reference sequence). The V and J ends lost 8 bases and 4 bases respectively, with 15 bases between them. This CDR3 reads CASALGRGNQPQHF. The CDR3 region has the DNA TGTGCCAGCGCCTTAGGAAGGGGGAATCAGCCCCAGCATTTT.

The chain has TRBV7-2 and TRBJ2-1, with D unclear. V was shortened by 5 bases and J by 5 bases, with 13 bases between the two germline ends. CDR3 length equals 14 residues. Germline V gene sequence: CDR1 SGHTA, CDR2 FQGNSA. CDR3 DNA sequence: TGTGCCAGCAGCCCCCGCGACCGCAACAATGAGCAGTTCTTC. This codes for CASSPRDRNNEQFF.

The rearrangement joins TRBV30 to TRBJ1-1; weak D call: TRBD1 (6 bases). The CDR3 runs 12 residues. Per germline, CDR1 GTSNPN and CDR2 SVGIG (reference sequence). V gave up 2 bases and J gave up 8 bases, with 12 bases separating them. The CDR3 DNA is TGTGCCTGGAGTCTTGGGGGCGACGAAGCTTTCTTT. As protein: CAWSLGGDEAFF.

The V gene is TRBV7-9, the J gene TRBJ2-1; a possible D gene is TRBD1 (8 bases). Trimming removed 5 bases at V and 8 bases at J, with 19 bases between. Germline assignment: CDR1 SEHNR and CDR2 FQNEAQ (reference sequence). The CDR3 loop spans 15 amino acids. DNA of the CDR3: TGTGCCAGCAGCGAAGGACAGGGAGGGCGGGATGAGCAGTTCTTC. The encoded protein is CASSEGQGGRDEQFF.

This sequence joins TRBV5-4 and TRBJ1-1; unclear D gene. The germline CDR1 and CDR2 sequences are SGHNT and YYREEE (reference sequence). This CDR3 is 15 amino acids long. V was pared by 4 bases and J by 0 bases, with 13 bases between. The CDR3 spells CASSQPGSMNTEAFF. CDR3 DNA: TGTGCCAGCAGCCAGCCGGGCTCCATGAACACTGAAGCTTTCTTT. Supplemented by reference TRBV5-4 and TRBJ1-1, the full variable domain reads ETGVTQSPTHLIKTRGQQVTLRCSSQSGHNTVSWYQQALGQGPQFIFQYYREEENGRGNFPPRFSGLQFPNYSSELNVNALELDDSALYLCASSQPGSMNTEAFFGQGTRLTVV.

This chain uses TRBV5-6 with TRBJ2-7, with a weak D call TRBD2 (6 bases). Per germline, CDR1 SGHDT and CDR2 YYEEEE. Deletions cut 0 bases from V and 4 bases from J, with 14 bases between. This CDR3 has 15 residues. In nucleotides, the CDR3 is TGTGCCAGCAGCTTGGAAGGAGGGACCCTTTACGAGCAGTACTTC. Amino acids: CASSLEGGTLYEQYF.